The 30 T cell receptor beta chains presented below share a single source sample, sequenced in a study of T-cell memory formation after mild COVID-19. Each CDR3 protein is one row after TCRdb ran MiXCR on the 5' RACE reads. Of around 250,000 distinct CDR3 sequences listed, roughly 9.4% are singletons. The source material was PBMCs or a T cell subset sorted from them (not recorded which). The receptors originated from a young man who had mild COVID-19 (a few samples of this study predate the infection). Cell type and time point are not known.

This clonotype was seen more than once but under ten times. The V gene is TRBV20-1, the J gene TRBJ2-4; 8 bases agree with TRBD1. The germline V gene has CDR1 DFQATT and CDR2 SNEGSKA (reference sequence). The V segment lost 6 bases and the J segment 4 bases; nucleotides outside the gene matches: 5. The CDR3 is 13 amino acids. DNA for the CDR3: TGCAGTGCCCCGGACAGGGTTAAAAACATTCAGTACTTC. As protein: CSAPDRVKNIQYF.

This clonotype appeared many times. The V gene is TRBV7-6, the J gene TRBJ2-1, with 15 bases that match TRBD2. V trimming: 2 bases; J trimming: 8 bases; junction bases outside the gene matches: 1. The CDR3 has 15 residues. CDR1 and CDR2 (germline): SGHVS, FNYEAQ. CDR3 coding DNA: TGTGCCAGCAGCTTATGGACTAGCGGGGGGGATGAGCAGTTCTTC. This encodes CASSLWTSGGDEQFF.

Only a few counts were recorded for this clonotype. The V call is TRBV4-1, the J call TRBJ2-3; D tentatively fits TRBD1 or TRBD2 (5 bases each). V was cut by 5 bases and J by 1 base, with 10 bases left in between. The CDR3 consists of 14 residues. Germline CDR1 reads MGHRA; CDR2 reads YSYEKL. CDR3 sequence (DNA): TGCGCCAGCAGCGCACTAGGGGGCACAGATACGCAGTATTTT. Amino acids: CASSALGGTDTQYF.

At least ten counts were recorded for this clonotype. This chain connects TRBV7-2 to TRBJ2-4; 10 positions match TRBD2. With V trimmed by 5 bases and J by 9 bases, 10 bases remained unmatched. Germline V gene data show CDR1 as SGHTA and CDR2 as FQGNSA. This CDR3 region has 15 residues. The chain's CDR3 is CASSLSSGGPPIQYF. CDR3 nucleotides: TGTGCCAGCAGCCTAAGTAGCGGGGGGCCACCCATTCAGTACTTC. The whole variable domain, filled in from reference TRBV7-2 and TRBJ2-4, reads GAGVSQSPSNKVTEKGKDVELRCDPISGHTALYWYRQSLGQGLEFLIYFQGNSAPDKSGLPSDRFSAERTGGSVSTLTIQRTQQEDSAVYLCASSLSSGGPPIQYFGAGTRLSVL.

This chain joins TRBV3-1 and TRBJ1-4; D remains ambiguous. V gave up 0 bases and J gave up 5 bases, with 4 bases separating them. Germline CDR1 and CDR2: LGHDT and YNNKEL (reference sequence). This CDR3 contains 13 residues. The CDR3, as DNA: TGTGCCAGCAGCCAAGATAGGAATGAAAAACTGTTTTTT. Translation: CASSQDRNEKLFF.

In its sample, this clonotype was seen a few times. This sequence joins TRBV20-1 and TRBJ2-6; D ambiguous. In germline, CDR1 is DFQATT, CDR2 SNEGSKA (reference sequence). CDR3 size: 16 residues. The V and J ends lost 6 bases and 1 base respectively, with 16 bases between them. The CDR3, as DNA: TGCAGTGCCAGGCCCGGATGGGGATCTGGGGCCAACGTCCTGACTTTC. The encoded protein is CSARPGWGSGANVLTF.

This clonotype was found many times. The chain has TRBV5-1 and TRBJ1-1, with 7 bases that match TRBD1. J lost 2 bases, V lost 0 bases, and 1 base had no gene match. Germline V gives CDR1 SGHRS, CDR2 YFSETQ. The CDR3 consists of 14 residues. This CDR3 reads CASSLAGGNTEAFF. In DNA form, the CDR3 reads TGCGCCAGCAGCTTGGCAGGGGGAAACACTGAAGCTTTCTTT.

The table lists this clonotype with a few counts. The rearrangement uses TRBV7-2 and TRBJ1-6; no clear D gene. CDR3 length equals 14 residues. The V end was cut by 6 bases, the J end by 6 bases, with 12 bases between. The V gene's germline CDR1 is SGHTA and CDR2 FQGNSA. CDR3 sequence (DNA): TGTGCCAGCAGTTTTCAGGCCCCTAATTCACCCCTCCACTTT. It specifies CASSFQAPNSPLHF.

This clonotype was detected only a few times. The V and J genes are TRBV20-1 and TRBJ2-1; 9 bases fit TRBD1. Germline V gene sequence: CDR1 DFQATT, CDR2 SNEGSKA (reference sequence). This CDR3 comprises 13 residues. J lost 9 bases, V lost 6 bases, and 9 bases had no gene match. CDR3 nucleotide sequence: TGCAGTGCGCAGGGACAGGGCTCCCGTGAGCAGTTCTTC. Translating it yields CSAQGQGSREQFF.

This clonotype has a handful of counts. The J gene is TRBJ2-5, the V gene TRBV20-1; D call uncertain. In germline, CDR1 is DFQATT, CDR2 SNEGSKA (reference sequence). V was pared by 0 bases and J by 2 bases, with 4 bases between. The CDR3 extends over 12 amino acids. CDR3 sequence reads: CSARDQQETQYF. DNA of the CDR3: TGCAGTGCTAGAGATCAGCAAGAGACCCAGTACTTC.

The sample holds many counts of this clonotype. The V gene is TRBV6-4, the J gene TRBJ2-4; the match to TRBD2 covers 11 bases. V lost 7 bases and J lost 8; bases outside the gene matches: 13. The CDR3 consists of 16 residues. The germline V gene encodes CDR1 MRHNA and CDR2 SNTAGT. This CDR3 is CASTTTSGGWEDIQYF. In DNA, the CDR3 is TGTGCCAGCACCACTACTAGCGGGGGATGGGAGGACATTCAGTACTTC.

This clonotype was seen only a few times. The chain recombines TRBV21-1 with TRBJ2-7; TRBD1, the D gene given by the table, was not confirmed from the DNA. TRBV21-1 represents a pseudogene. The CDR3 runs to 16 residues. CDR3 amino acids: CASSKVAGTGVFEQYV. The CDR3 DNA follows: TGTGCCAGCAGCAAAGTAGCTGGGACAGGGGTATTCGAGCAGTACGTC.

This clonotype has more than one count but fewer than ten. V and J are TRBV19 and TRBJ2-7, with TRBD1 identical over 8 bases. V was pared by 6 bases and J by 4 bases, with 8 bases of the junction left unmatched. The V gene's germline CDR1 is LNHDA and CDR2 SQIVND (reference sequence). This CDR3 spans 14 amino acids. In nucleotides, the CDR3 is TGTGCCAGTAGGCCCGGGACAGGCCTATACGAGCAGTACTTC. This codes for CASRPGTGLYEQYF.

This clonotype was detected only a few times. The chain employs TRBV6-2 or TRBV6-3 and TRBJ2-1; 15 bases are a match to TRBD2. Germline values: CDR1 MNHEY, CDR2 SVGEGT. Losses at the gene ends were 4 bases for V and 9 bases for J; bases not matched to a gene: 4. CDR3 length: 15 residues. CDR3 loop: CASSWTSGGDREQFF. The DNA for the CDR3 is TGTGCCAGCAGTTGGACTAGCGGGGGGGATCGTGAGCAGTTCTTC.

This clonotype was seen a few times. The chain joins TRBV7-6 to TRBJ2-5; D is perhaps TRBD1 or TRBD2 (5 bases each). CDR3 length equals 13 residues. V lost 8 bases and J lost 2, with 12 bases in between. Germline V gene data show CDR1 as SGHVS and CDR2 as FNYEAQ. CDR3 sequence reads: CASRGVSQETQYF. CDR3 DNA: TGTGCCAGCCGAGGGGTGTCTCAAGAGACCCAGTACTTC.

The rearrangement uses TRBV5-4 and TRBJ2-1, with TRBD1 as a possible D gene (6 bases). This CDR3 contains 15 residues. The V and J ends lost 4 bases and 0 bases respectively, with 11 bases between them. Germline CDR1 reads SGHNT; CDR2 reads YYREEE (reference sequence). CDR3 bases: TGTGCCAGCAGCCTACTGGACAGCTCCTACAATGAGCAGTTCTTC. Amino acids: CASSLLDSSYNEQFF. The whole variable domain, remainder taken from reference TRBV5-4 and TRBJ2-1, is ETGVTQSPTHLIKTRGQQVTLRCSSQSGHNTVSWYQQALGQGPQFIFQYYREEENGRGNFPPRFSGLQFPNYSSELNVNALELDDSALYLCASSLLDSSYNEQFFGPGTRLTVL.

This clonotype was recorded many times. This chain joins TRBV4-1 and TRBJ2-4; D possibly matches TRBD1 or TRBD2 (6 bases each). CDR1 is MGHRA and CDR2 is YSYEKL in the germline V gene. V dropped 4 bases and J dropped 7 bases, with 23 bases sitting between them. There are 17 residues in the CDR3. The CDR3 reads CASSPGRTRGLGNIQYF. The CDR3 DNA reads as TGCGCCAGCAGCCCAGGGCGAACACGGGGGCTTGGGAACATTCAGTACTTC.

The rearrangement uses TRBV5-1 and TRBJ1-2, with D unresolved. V was pared by 1 base and J by 7 bases, with 11 bases between. CDR3 size: 13 residues. Per the germline V gene, CDR1 is SGHRS and CDR2 is YFSETQ. The CDR3 protein is CASSLFLNTGYTF. The DNA for the CDR3 is TGCGCCAGCAGCTTGTTTTTAAACACTGGCTACACCTTC.

The chain employs TRBV12-3 or TRBV12-4 and TRBJ2-7, with 9 positions matching TRBD2. The length of the CDR3 is 16 residues. Trimming removed 5 bases from V and 1 base from J; junction bases left unmatched: 9. The CDR3 DNA sequence: TGTGCCAGCAGTCCCCGCATAGCGGGGGTTTCCTACGAGCAGTACTTC. It specifies CASSPRIAGVSYEQYF.

The V call is TRBV7-3, the J call TRBJ1-5; no definite D call. The CDR3 loop spans 13 amino acids. With 11 bases removed from V and 0 bases from J, the gap between germline ends came to 11 bases. CDR1 SGHTA and CDR2 FQGTGA come from the germline V gene. CDR3 coding DNA: TGTGCCCCGGTAAGCTGTAGCAATCAGCCCCAGCATTTT. This encodes CAPVSCSNQPQHF.

This clonotype was picked up many times. The genes are TRBV5-5 and TRBJ2-2, with D possibly matching TRBD2 (5 bases). Germline V gene sequence: CDR1 SGHKS, CDR2 YYEKEE (reference sequence). CDR3 length: 14 residues. Trimming took off 4 bases at V and 0 bases at J, with 7 bases between the two ends. This chain's CDR3 is CASSVGANTGELFF. The CDR3 coding sequence is TGTGCCAGCAGCGTCGGGGCGAACACCGGGGAGCTGTTTTTT.

This chain joins TRBV29-1 and TRBJ2-1; D is unresolved. CDR1 is SQVTM and CDR2 is ANQGSEA in the germline V gene. The length of the CDR3 is 12 residues. V was shortened by 4 bases and J by 10 bases, with 14 bases between the two germline ends. The CDR3 DNA sequence: TGCAGCGTTGCGGCGCAGGTGGAGGAGCAGTTCTTC. The encoded protein is CSVAAQVEEQFF.

V usage is TRBV11-3 and J usage is TRBJ2-1, with 9 bases fitting TRBD2. J was trimmed by 5 bases and V by 5 bases; bases with no gene match: 10. Germline CDR1 SGHNT, CDR2 YENEEA. This CDR3 spans 16 amino acids. CDR3 nucleotide sequence: TGTGCCAGCAGCCCCCTAAGCGGGGGGACCAACAATGAGCAGTTCTTC. Amino acids: CASSPLSGGTNNEQFF.

This clonotype was seen only a few times. The chain has TRBV7-2 and TRBJ2-5; TRBD2 might be the D (5 bases). V lost 5 bases, J lost 7 bases, and 20 bases lay in between. The CDR3 loop spans 15 amino acids. Germline loops: CDR1 SGHTA, CDR2 FQGNSA. The CDR3 coding sequence is TGTGCCAGCAGCCTTCACTCGGCAGGCCGGGGGACCCAGTACTTC. As protein: CASSLHSAGRGTQYF.

This clonotype was counted between two and nine times. In nucleotides, the CDR3 is TGCGCCAGCAGAGGTATCCATCCCGAGACCCAGTACTTC. The encoded protein is CASRGIHPETQYF. This sequence joins TRBV5-1 and TRBJ2-5, with no clear D. CDR3 length: 13 amino acids. The germline gives CDR1 SGHRS, CDR2 YFSETQ. V lost 5 bases and J 5 bases, leaving 13 bases between the germline ends. The entire variable domain, with the rest obtained from reference TRBV5-1 and TRBJ2-5, is as follows: KAGVTQTPRYLIKTRGQQVTLSCSPISGHRSVSWYQQTPGQGLQFLFEYFSETQRNKGNFPGRFSGRQFSNSRSEMNVSTLELGDSALYLCASRGIHPETQYFGPGTRLLVL.

This chain uses TRBV4-3 with TRBJ2-1; no firm D call. In germline, CDR1 is LGHNA, CDR2 YSLEER. The length of the CDR3 is 14 residues. V lost 0 bases and J lost 6, with 9 bases in between. CDR3 region: CASSQDGPLNEQFF. In nucleotides, the CDR3 is TGCGCCAGCAGCCAAGATGGGCCGCTCAATGAGCAGTTCTTC.

This clonotype was observed a handful of times. The chain is built from TRBV6-6 and TRBJ2-7, with 10 bases lining up with TRBD1. Germline assignment: CDR1 MNHNY and CDR2 SVGAGI (reference sequence). CDR3 size: 15 residues. Trimming took 6 bases from V and 7 from J; bases not matched to a gene: 12. The CDR3 nucleotides read TGTGCCAGCAGCCGGGGACAGGGGCCTTTTAGGGAGCAGTACTTC. Its translation: CASSRGQGPFREQYF.

This clonotype was seen a few times. The rearrangement links TRBV6-6 to TRBJ2-1; D is undetermined. Trimming shortened V by 7 bases and J by 0 bases, and 10 bases separated the two germline ends. Germline loops: CDR1 MNHNY, CDR2 SVGAGI (reference sequence). The CDR3 spans 14 residues. The DNA for the CDR3 is TGTGCCAGCATCCCGACCGGCTCCTACAATGAGCAGTTCTTC. Residues: CASIPTGSYNEQFF.

There are many counts of this clonotype. The rearrangement links TRBV28 to TRBJ2-7; the D is unclear. This CDR3 is 13 amino acids long. V gave up 3 bases and J gave up 3 bases, with 9 bases separating them. Germline CDR1 and CDR2: MDHEN and SYDVKM. The CDR3 loop is CASSLDGLYEQYF. The CDR3 bases are TGTGCCAGCAGTTTGGACGGTCTCTACGAGCAGTACTTC.

This clonotype has at least ten counts. The chain uses TRBV5-1 and TRBJ2-1, with 8 bases that match TRBD2. With 0 bases clipped from V and 8 bases from J, the junction kept 7 bases outside the gene matches. From germline, CDR1 is SGHRS and CDR2 YFSETQ. This CDR3 is 15 amino acids long. This chain's CDR3 is CASSLAGGGQHEQFF. The CDR3 DNA sequence: TGCGCCAGCAGCTTGGCCGGCGGGGGGCAGCATGAGCAGTTCTTC.